Shown below are 12 T cell receptor beta chains from a single sample sequenced in a study of T cells in Graves' hyperthyroidism and ophthalmopathy. The TCR beta CDR3 regions underwent amplification using RNA transcripts as the source. First-round RT-PCR with HTBI primers amplified the TCR CDR3 region. TCRdb independently ran MiXCR on the multiplex PCR reads; one entry per CDR3 protein. Here the sample spans about 610,000 distinct CDR3 sequences, 14% to 15% being singletons. The sequencing input was blood. Receptors originate from a woman aged 40 to 50 with Graves' ophthalmopathy.

In its sample, this clonotype was seen many times. This chain uses TRBV11-3 with TRBJ2-2, with TRBD2 identical over 14 bases. This CDR3 has 19 amino acids. The trim removed 5 bases at V and 1 base at J, leaving 9 bases unmatched. The germline V gene has CDR1 SGHNT and CDR2 YENEEA. CDR3 in amino acids: CASSHIGLAGGRNTGELFF. The CDR3 DNA sequence: TGTGCCAGCAGCCACATTGGACTAGCGGGAGGACGGAACACCGGGGAGCTGTTTTTT.

This clonotype was seen ten or more times. J is TRBJ2-7 and V is TRBV7-4; 9 bases are a match to TRBD1. CDR1 is SGHVT and CDR2 is SQSDAQ in the germline V gene. This CDR3 spans 15 amino acids. Trimming removed 3 bases from V and 0 bases from J; junction bases left unmatched: 3. The CDR3 here is CASSFDRGCSYEQYF. The CDR3 DNA sequence: TGTGCCAGCAGCTTCGACAGGGGGTGCTCCTACGAGCAGTACTTC.

This clonotype was observed a few times. This chain links TRBV28 with TRBJ1-2; D remains ambiguous. CDR3 length equals 13 residues. CDR1 and CDR2 from the germline V gene are MDHEN and SYDVKM. The germline V and J ends were trimmed by 1 base and 13 bases, with 16 bases remaining between them. The CDR3 coding sequence is TGTGCCAGCAGTTTATCCCAACCCCTCAGAGGCACCTTC. Protein sequence: CASSLSQPLRGTF.

This clonotype appeared many times. The chain couples TRBV12-3 or TRBV12-4 to TRBJ2-5, with 11 bases lining up with TRBD2. The CDR3 is 15 amino acids. V lost 3 bases and J lost 3; bases outside the gene matches: 3. CDR3 in DNA: TGTGCCAGCAGTTTGGGGACTAGCGGAAAAGAGACCCAGTACTTC. Translating gives CASSLGTSGKETQYF.

The sample holds many counts of this clonotype. The chain combines TRBV24-1 with TRBJ2-2; 7 nucleotides line up with TRBD1. V trimming: 4 bases; J trimming: 3 bases; junction bases outside the gene matches: 7. The CDR3 consists of 16 residues. Germline V lookup: CDR1 KGHDR, CDR2 SFDVKD. The CDR3 protein is CATSDPRTGDTGELFF. The CDR3, as DNA: TGTGCCACCAGTGACCCTCGGACAGGAGACACCGGGGAGCTGTTTTTT.

The table lists this clonotype with many counts. A much larger clone lies one base from this, so it may be a read error. The chain couples TRBV6-2 or TRBV6-3 to TRBJ2-7; 12 bases are a match to TRBD2. The CDR3 is made up of 16 amino acids. Germline V gene data show CDR1 as MNHEY and CDR2 as SVGEGT. The CDR3 region is CAGSYPGLAGHYEQYF. Written as DNA, the CDR3 is TGTGCCGGCAGTTACCCTGGACTAGCGGGGCACTACGAGCAGTACTTC.

V usage is TRBV4-3 and J usage is TRBJ2-5; D is possibly TRBD2 (5 bases). CDR1 and CDR2 from the germline V gene are LGHNA and YSLEER. The CDR3 sequence is 14 residues long. V shed 0 bases and J shed 5 bases, with 10 bases lying between them. CDR3: CASSQDPREETQYF. CDR3 nucleotide sequence: TGCGCCAGCAGCCAAGATCCGAGGGAGGAGACCCAGTACTTC.

This clonotype appeared a few times. This chain joins TRBV19 and TRBJ1-2; 7 bases map to TRBD1. The CDR3 length is 16 residues. Germline assignment: CDR1 LNHDA and CDR2 SQIVND (reference sequence). V trimming: 8 bases; J trimming: 4 bases; junction bases outside the gene matches: 16. The CDR3 DNA follows: TGTGCCAGTGATAAAGAAGGACAGGACATCGGCTATGGCTACACCTTC. It specifies CASDKEGQDIGYGYTF. The full variable domain, with the rest looked up from reference TRBV19 and TRBJ1-2, is DGGITQSPKYLFRKEGQNVTLSCEQNLNHDAMYWYRQDPGQGLRLIYYSQIVNDFQKGDIAEGYSVSREKKESFPLTVTSAQKNPTAFYLCASDKEGQDIGYGYTFGSGTRLTVV.

In its sample, this clonotype was seen once. The V and J genes are TRBV9 and TRBJ2-1, with TRBD2 matching 11 bases. CDR3 size: 17 residues. Trimming cost V 3 bases and J 4 bases; bases outside gene matches: 9. The germline V gene encodes CDR1 SGDLS and CDR2 YYNGEE. CDR3: CASSDHSGTSGYNEQFF. DNA for the CDR3: TGTGCCAGCAGCGACCATTCCGGGACTAGCGGATACAATGAGCAGTTCTTC.

Many counts were recorded for this clonotype. The chain combines TRBV15 with TRBJ1-1, with a tentative D call TRBD1 (5 bases). Trimming stripped 1 base from V and 0 bases from J, with 21 bases between. Germline values: CDR1 LNHNV, CDR2 YYDKDF (reference sequence). This CDR3 has 19 residues. CDR3 sequence (DNA): TGTGCCACCAGCAGAGGGGCCCCGGGTGACAGACTGATGAACACTGAAGCTTTCTTT. Translated, it gives CATSRGAPGDRLMNTEAFF.

This clonotype has a count of ten or more. J is TRBJ2-3 and V is TRBV5-1, with D perhaps TRBD1 (5 bases). The CDR3 runs to 13 residues. CDR1 is SGHRS, CDR2 YFSETQ, per germline. Trimming removed 0 bases at V and 4 bases at J, with 6 bases between. The CDR3 here is CASSLEGSDTQYF. CDR3 in DNA: TGCGCCAGCAGCTTGGAGGGGTCAGATACGCAGTATTTT.

This clonotype has at least ten counts. The V and J genes are TRBV20-1 and TRBJ2-1; 8 bases align to TRBD2. Germline V lookup: CDR1 DFQATT, CDR2 SNEGSKA (reference sequence). CDR3 length equals 13 residues. V gave up 3 bases and J gave up 4 bases; unmatched junction bases: 2. CDR3 sequence (DNA): TGCAGTGCTAGGACTAGCGATTACAATGAGCAGTTCTTC. Residues: CSARTSDYNEQFF.